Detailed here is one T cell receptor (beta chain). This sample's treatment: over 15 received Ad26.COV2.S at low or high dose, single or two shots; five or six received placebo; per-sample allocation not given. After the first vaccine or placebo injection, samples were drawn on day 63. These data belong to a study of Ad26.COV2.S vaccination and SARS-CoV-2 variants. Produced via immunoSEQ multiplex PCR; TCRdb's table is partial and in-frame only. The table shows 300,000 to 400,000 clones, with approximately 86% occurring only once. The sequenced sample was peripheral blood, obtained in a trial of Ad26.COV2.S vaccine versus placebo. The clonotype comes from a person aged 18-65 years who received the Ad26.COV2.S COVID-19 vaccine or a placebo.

The CDR3 sequence: CASSGAGTRQETQYF. The DNA for the CDR3 is TGTGCCAGCAGCGGGGCCGGGACTCGCCAAGAGACCCAGTACTTC. The chain couples TRBV9 to TRBJ2-5; the D gene is possibly TRBD2 (6 bases). The germline gives CDR1 SGDLS, CDR2 YYNGEE. The CDR3 loop spans 15 amino acids. Trimming cost V 3 bases and J 1 base, with 13 bases left between them.